This T cell receptor beta chain was captured in a study of CD8+ T cells in alopecia areata. V lost 7 bases, J lost 9 bases, and 13 bases lay in between. Germline V gene lookup returns CDR1 MNHNS and CDR2 SASEGT. The CDR3 runs to 12 residues. PBMCs provided sorted CD4+ and CD8+ T cells. cDNA reverse transcribed from extracted RNA served as the sequencing template. Assay used: immunoSEQ multiplex PCR; TCRdb lists only in-frame clones, some missing. The table records 90,000 to 120,000 clones, almost 60% of them present only once. As to this clone: Its specificity is not known.

Study-level findings and limits: Scalp lesions, especially in alopecia totalis/universalis, had higher clonality than normal scalp. Mouse data revealed clearer TCR sharing than patient data did, a gap possibly tied to HLA. Scalp sample data also include resident alphabeta T cells from normal skin.

The sequenced sample consisted of CD8+ T cells sorted from blood. V and J are TRBV6-1 and TRBJ2-1; maybe TRBD2 (5 bases). The sequence was collected from a human donor in good health. CDR3: CASIRGFREQFF. In nucleotides, the CDR3 is TGTGCCAGCATCAGAGGGTTCCGTGAGCAGTTCTTC.